This T cell receptor (beta chain) was captured by sequencing in a study of human T cells and chemical hapten exposure (dated by TCRdb to about 2021). For the study in its entirety: Libraries were pooled for sequencing, and variation in per-sample TCR yields was attributed mainly to small differences in library volumes within the pool. The study tracked peripheral blood TCR repertoire changes in vivo during primary and secondary sensitization to the hapten diphenylcyclopropenone (DPC) in alopecia patients. Each blood RNA sample was used to sequence both TCR alpha and TCR beta chains.

This clonotype was recorded at least ten times. Its recognized antigen is unknown. The input lacks base qualities; no much larger clone sits a single base away. Explained via the paper, the time point label denotes: healthy volunteer bleed at 2 weeks. Unfractionated whole blood was collected in Tempus Blood RNA tubes, and total RNA was extracted from that blood. Five healthy volunteers acted as controls for TCR sequencing and had blood drawn at day 0, 2 weeks and 6 weeks. Libraries came from RACE. Sequencing relied on a NextSeq 500. During library preparation, unique molecular identifiers were attached to individual cDNA molecules so that TCRs could be counted quantitatively and reproducibly. The authors' analysis ran thus. Samples had a median of roughly 99,000 TCRs, with a range from 23,224 to 690,600. The Decombinator software suite was used to annotate the V, J and CDR3 of the TCR reads. Every sample was subsampled to the same number of TCRs (28,000) for the PS versus PT1 abundance plots. Expanded TCRs were defined as absent before sensitization and observed at least eight times at the 2-week time point. TCRdb reanalyzed the raw reads on its own, using fastp at Q25 for trimming and MiXCR for clone calling, and kept in-frame beta chains. Identical CDR3 proteins give one entry, which carries the most common genes and DNA. The V and J calls were not made by the authors but by TCRdb's processing. The sample yields about 46,000 distinct CDR3 sequences; around 4.5% were counted once. The top ten clonotypes cover about 1.5% of the sample.

The CDR3 measures 14 amino acids from cysteine to phenylalanine. Solely the CDR3 DNA is kept, with 42 bases framed from the first base. CDR1 and CDR2 were assigned from the germline V gene (reference sequence) as DFQATT and SNEGSKA. V was cut back by 0 bases and J by 3 bases, leaving a gap of 12 bases between them. What the research found in general, with its limitations: No change with DPC sensitization was found in the number of TCRs above 1 in 1000 frequency, and no evidence of global repertoire structure alterations was found. Repeated subsampling changed both the strength of the expansion versus patch-test correlation and the threshold at which the correlation became significant.

Input material: whole blood. The rearrangement combines TRBV20-1 with TRBJ2-7; the D gene is perhaps TRBD2, from 5 matching bases. The TCR originated in a female donor in good health. Some clones in this sample may be carry-over from other donors' samples. The DNA sequence reads TGCAGTGCTAGAGATGCGGGCAGCTTCTACGAGCAGTACTTC. Translated, this is CSARDAGSFYEQYF.